The T cell receptor beta chain under discussion was sequenced for a study of cytomegalovirus exposure and HLA in healthy donors. From the approximately 120-subject validation cohort, which was separate from the approximately 670-subject first cohort, the donors were drawn. Method: immunoSEQ multiplex PCR; TCRdb's copy keeps in-frame clones and lacks some. Of about 130,000 clones detected, 89% appear once; the ten largest clones hold over 9%. Germline CDR1 and CDR2: SGHRS and YFSETQ. The CDR3 sequence is 14 residues long. The V end was cut by 4 bases, the J end by 5 bases, with 15 bases between. The sequenced sample consisted of PBMCs. J is TRBJ2-5 and V is TRBV5-1, with a weak D call TRBD2 (6 bases). This TCR came from a woman aged 18-35 years in good health and CMV-seropositive. The CDR3 nucleotides read TGCGCCAGCAGCACCGGGACTGCCCGGGAGACCCAGTACTTC. Translation: CASSTGTARETQYF.